A selection of T cell receptor beta chains follows, all from one sample in a study of T cell responses to AZD1222 COVID-19 vaccine. The table came from immunoSEQ multiplex PCR; TCRdb's copy has only in-frame clones and leaves some out. The profile covers around 170,000 clones, with approximately 90% appearing a single time and roughly 0.99% taken by the ten largest. The sequenced sample was peripheral blood, obtained on day 0 of AZD1222 vaccination. The receptors were sampled from an adult in good health. The CDR3 runs from the conserved cysteine through the conserved F or W. The D gene is left open where the match is weak. Some rows mark clone size as missing; the rest say once, few, many or name a class of expanded clone.

cdr3_aa	cdr3_nt	v_call	d_call	clone_size	j_call
CASSLLGGEQYF	TGTGCCAGCAGCTTATTAGGTGGAGAGCAGTACTTC	TRBV13	NA	NA	TRBJ2-7
CASSHRDRGNNEQFF	TGTGCCAGCAGCCACCGGGACAGGGGGAACAATGAGCAGTTCTTC	TRBV13	TRBD1	NA	TRBJ2-1
CASSTGTSGYEQYF	TGTGCCAGCAGCACCGGGACTAGCGGTTACGAGCAGTACTTC	TRBV28	TRBD2	NA	TRBJ2-7
CASSPPGGTPTVYTF	TGTGCCAGTAGTCCGCCGGGGGGGACCCCCACTGTATACACCTTC	TRBV19	NA	NA	TRBJ1-2
CASSYAQEGIEGYTF	TGTGCCAGCAGTTACGCCCAAGAGGGAATAGAAGGCTACACCTTC	TRBV6-5	NA	NA	TRBJ1-2
CASSPERGQGFPRPQHF	TGTGCCAGCAGTCCCGAAAGGGGACAGGGATTCCCAAGGCCCCAGCATTTT	TRBV6-2/TRBV6-3	TRBD1	NA	TRBJ1-5
CASSRLLAGLGTDTQYF	TGCGCCAGCAGCCGTCTATTAGCGGGACTGGGTACAGATACGCAGTATTTT	TRBV5-1	TRBD2	NA	TRBJ2-3
CASLPPGIDSINEQFF	TGTGCCAGTTTACCCCCAGGAATCGACAGTATCAATGAGCAGTTCTTC	TRBV2	NA	NA	TRBJ2-1
CASSPPAPSRHNSPLHF	TGTGCCAGCAGCCCCCCAGCGCCAAGCAGGCATAATTCACCCCTCCACTTT	TRBV2	NA	NA	TRBJ1-6
CASSQGASGGNHNEQFF	TGTGCCAGCAGCCAAGGGGCTAGCGGGGGGAATCACAATGAGCAGTTCTTC	TRBV4-2	TRBD2	NA	TRBJ2-1
CASSDRLGGPALTDTQYF	TGTGCCAGCAGTGATCGTCTTGGCGGGCCCGCCCTCACAGATACGCAGTATTTT	TRBV6-1	NA	NA	TRBJ2-3
CASSFNAGELFF	TGTGCCAGCAGCTTCAACGCCGGGGAGCTGTTTTTT	TRBV7-2	NA	NA	TRBJ2-2
CASSQDGLGELFF	TGTGCCAGCAGCCAAGACGGCCTCGGGGAGCTGTTTTTT	TRBV3-1/TRBV3-2	NA	NA	TRBJ2-2
CASTPGTGYHEQYF	TGTGCCAGCACCCCCGGGACAGGGTATCACGAGCAGTACTTC	TRBV9	TRBD1	NA	TRBJ2-7
CASSIDGYSGANVLTF	TGTGCCAGTAGTATTGACGGATACTCTGGGGCCAACGTCCTGACTTTC	TRBV19	NA	NA	TRBJ2-6
CASSVVLSGTQYF	TGTGCCAGCAGCGTAGTGTTGTCAGGGACCCAGTACTTC	TRBV9	NA	NA	TRBJ2-5
CASSWAGLDTEAFF	TGTGCCAGCAGCTGGGCGGGTTTGGACACTGAAGCTTTCTTT	TRBV11-2	NA	once	TRBJ1-1
CASSNGQPYEQYF	TGTGCCAGCAGCAATGGACAGCCCTACGAGCAGTACTTC	TRBV12-3/TRBV12-4	NA	NA	TRBJ2-7
CASSEVTGTYGYTF	TGTGCCAGCAGCGAAGTAACAGGGACCTATGGCTACACCTTC	TRBV6-1	NA	NA	TRBJ1-2
CASSIISTGELFF	TGTGCCAGTAGTATAATTAGCACCGGGGAGCTGTTTTTT	TRBV19	NA	once	TRBJ2-2
CASSLEGGAEYGYTF	TGTGCCAGCAGCTTAGAAGGGGGGGCGGAATATGGCTACACCTTC	TRBV7-2	NA	few	TRBJ1-2
CASNTRDRGHEQYF	TGTGCCAGCAATACCCGGGACAGGGGCCACGAGCAGTACTTC	TRBV28	TRBD1	NA	TRBJ2-7
CSVVWTGGNTEAFF	TGCAGCGTTGTATGGACAGGGGGGAACACTGAAGCTTTCTTT	TRBV29-1	TRBD1	NA	TRBJ1-1
CASRGRTPGSTDTQYF	TGTGCCAGCCGGGGTCGGACCCCAGGTAGCACAGATACGCAGTATTTT	TRBV28	NA	NA	TRBJ2-3
CASSQNAGPNTEAFF	TGCGCCAGCAGCCAAAACGCCGGACCGAACACTGAAGCTTTCTTT	TRBV5-1	NA	NA	TRBJ1-1
CASSSKRQGPYEQYF	TGTGCCAGCAGCTCCAAACGACAGGGACCGTACGAGCAGTACTTC	TRBV5-6	TRBD1	once	TRBJ2-7
CASAKAAARQETQYF	TGTGCCAGCGCAAAGGCGGCGGCTCGACAAGAGACCCAGTACTTC	TRBV5-5	NA	NA	TRBJ2-5
CASSAPGWETQYF	TGTGCCAGCAGCGCGCCAGGGTGGGAGACCCAGTACTTC	TRBV9	NA	NA	TRBJ2-5